Below, 29 T cell receptor beta chains from the same sample are listed, as sequenced in a study of shared clonotypes between healthy human individuals. Repertoires were generated with immunoSEQ multiplex PCR, while TCRdb's copy carries only in-frame clones and drops some. The sample yields 2 million to 2.5 million clones, 85% to 95% seen once. Material for sequencing was naive CD4+ T cells sorted from blood. Subset noted: CD45RA+ positively selected. These receptors all come from a young man in good health.

To note about this clone: Other DNA sequences in the same sample also yield this CDR3. The CDR3 DNA reads TGCGCCAGCAGCTTGTTAGCGGGAGACGCCGGGGAGCTGTTTTTT. Its protein product is CASSLLAGDAGELFF. The chain employs TRBV5-1 and TRBJ2-2, with 9 nucleotides matching TRBD2. V shed 1 base and J 6 bases; nucleotides not matched to a gene: 4. The CDR3 spans 15 residues. Germline V CDR1 and CDR2: SGHRS, YFSETQ.

The V and J genes are TRBV9 and TRBJ1-2; D ambiguous. Germline CDR1 reads SGDLS; CDR2 reads YYNGEE. Between the trimmed V and J ends, which lost 4 bases and 4 bases, there was a span of 20 bases. CDR3 length: 16 amino acids. DNA for the CDR3: TGTGCCAGCAGCCTCGAAGGCGGGGTAGCCGTCTATGGCTACACCTTC. Its protein is CASSLEGGVAVYGYTF.

The V gene is TRBV7-2, the J gene TRBJ2-3; 8 bases agree with TRBD2. V lost 2 bases, J lost 5 bases, and 6 bases stayed unmatched. CDR1 and CDR2 from the germline V gene are SGHTA and FQGNSA. The CDR3 extends over 15 amino acids. This CDR3 is CASSLQAGAQDTQYF. CDR3 sequence (DNA): TGTGCCAGCAGCTTACAAGCGGGAGCCCAAGATACGCAGTATTTT.

The chain is built from TRBV6-1 and TRBJ2-2; 8 nucleotides line up with TRBD2. The V gene's germline CDR1 is MNHNS and CDR2 SASEGT. The CDR3 loop spans 14 amino acids. The CDR3 coding sequence is TGTGCGACCGAGGCGGGAGGGAACACCGGGGAGCTGTTTTTT. Amino acid sequence: CATEAGGNTGELFF.

In nucleotides, the CDR3 is TGTGCCAGCAGCCAAGATAAGGGAACTAGCGGGAGAAGGTCTGGGGAGCAGTACTTC. It yields the protein CASSQDKGTSGRRSGEQYF. The rearrangement joins TRBV14 to TRBJ2-7, with TRBD2 identical over 11 bases. The germline CDR1 and CDR2 sequences are SGHDN and FVKESK. V was pared by 0 bases and J by 7 bases, with 17 bases of the junction left unmatched. The CDR3 is 19 residues long.

V is TRBV15 and J is TRBJ2-5; D gene unclear. The CDR3 runs 13 residues. The ends were cut back, 0 bases at V and 4 bases at J, with 6 bases in the middle. Germline V gene lookup returns CDR1 LNHNV and CDR2 YYDKDF (reference sequence). The CDR3 DNA follows: TGTGCCACCAGCAGAGACTATGGAGAGACCCAGTACTTC. Translation gives CATSRDYGETQYF.

The V call is TRBV6-5, the J call TRBJ1-1; a possible D gene is TRBD1 (5 bases). V lost 6 bases and J 0 bases, leaving 11 bases between the germline ends. CDR3 length: 14 amino acids. The germline V gene has CDR1 MNHEY and CDR2 SVGAGI. The CDR3 region is CASREGRLNTEAFF. CDR3 sequence (DNA): TGTGCCAGCAGAGAGGGGAGGTTGAACACTGAAGCTTTCTTT.

The V and J genes are TRBV2 and TRBJ1-2, with D unresolved. Germline V gene lookup returns CDR1 SNHLY and CDR2 FYNNEI. The V end was cut by 2 bases, the J end by 3 bases, with 16 bases between. The CDR3 extends over 16 amino acids. The CDR3 sequence: CASSEREAAFDYGYTF. In DNA, the CDR3 is TGTGCCAGCAGTGAAAGGGAAGCGGCATTCGACTATGGCTACACCTTC.

The chain recombines TRBV7-9 with TRBJ2-3; D ambiguous. Germline CDR1 reads SEHNR; CDR2 reads FQNEAQ (reference sequence). Trimming removed 0 bases at V and 1 base at J, with 2 bases between. This CDR3 region has 13 residues. CDR3 DNA sequence: TGTGCCAGCAGCTTAGCGCGCACAGATACGCAGTATTTT. This codes for CASSLARTDTQYF.

Points on this clone: Other DNA variants within this sample encode the same CDR3. The chain recombines TRBV6-6 with TRBJ1-2; D call uncertain. Trimming cost V 0 bases and J 4 bases, with 6 bases left between them. Germline-derived CDR1 and CDR2 are MNHNY and SVGAGI (reference sequence). The length of the CDR3 is 13 residues. CDR3 in DNA: TGTGCCAGCAGTTACTCGGGAAGCTATGGCTACACCTTC. Translation: CASSYSGSYGYTF.

The chain has TRBV28 and TRBJ2-1, with TRBD1 matching 8 bases. V lost 7 bases to trimming and J lost 7 bases; unmatched junction nucleotides: 6. CDR3 size: 13 residues. Per the germline V gene, CDR1 is MDHEN and CDR2 is SYDVKM. As DNA, the CDR3 is TGTGCCAGCATCCAGGGGGCGCAGAATGAGCAGTTCTTC. Its protein product is CASIQGAQNEQFF. Filled out from reference TRBV28 and TRBJ2-1, the complete variable domain reads DVKVTQSSRYLVKRTGEKVFLECVQDMDHENMFWYRQDPGLGLRLIYFSYDVKMKEKGDIPEGYSVSREKKERFSLILESASTNQTSMYLCASIQGAQNEQFFGPGTRLTVL.

Comment on this clone: Other DNA sequences in this sample translate to the same CDR3. V gene TRBV18 combines with J gene TRBJ2-7; D tentatively fits TRBD1 or TRBD2 (5 bases each). Germline CDR1 KGHSH, CDR2 LQKENI. The CDR3 length is 14 residues. Trimming removed 3 bases at V and 2 bases at J, with 11 bases between. Written as DNA, the CDR3 is TGTGCCAGCTCACCGACCGGGACCACCTACGAGCAGTACTTC. Amino acids: CASSPTGTTYEQYF.

The DNA for the CDR3 is TGTGCCAGCAGCTTTGGGAGAAGCGGTGAAAAACTGTTTTTT. Residues: CASSFGRSGEKLFF. The chain uses TRBV11-2 and TRBJ1-4; D unclear. Per germline, CDR1 SGHAT and CDR2 FQNNGV. The CDR3 contains 14 residues. V gave up 3 bases and J gave up 7 bases, with 12 bases separating them.

The chain recombines TRBV15 with TRBJ1-2; 7 nucleotides match TRBD1. Germline-derived CDR1 and CDR2 are LNHNV and YYDKDF (reference sequence). The ends lost 1 base at V and 2 bases at J; junction bases unmatched: 4. This CDR3 comprises 15 residues. The CDR3 here is CATSRGQGGNYGYTF. DNA for the CDR3: TGTGCCACCAGCAGAGGACAGGGAGGCAACTATGGCTACACCTTC. The variable domain in full, completed from reference TRBV15 and TRBJ1-2, reads DAMVIQNPRYQVTQFGKPVTLSCSQTLNHNVMYWYQQKSSQAPKLLFHYYDKDFNNEADTPDNFQSRRPNTSFCFLDIRSPGLGDTAMYLCATSRGQGGNYGYTFGSGTRLTVV.

This clone has just one count. The chain joins TRBV19 to TRBJ2-4, with D unclear. The length of the CDR3 is 13 residues. Germline V gene sequence: CDR1 LNHDA, CDR2 SQIVND (reference sequence). V was shortened by 10 bases and J by 0 bases, with 10 bases between the two germline ends. The CDR3 DNA reads TGTGCCACCTCTCGCCAAGCCAAAAACATTCAGTACTTC. Amino acid sequence: CATSRQAKNIQYF.

The V call is TRBV2, the J call TRBJ1-2, with no clear D. The CDR3 runs 13 residues. Germline-derived CDR1 and CDR2 are SNHLY and FYNNEI. Trimming removed 4 bases at V and 7 bases at J, with 13 bases between. CDR3: CASSVVTLGGYTF. The CDR3 region has the DNA TGTGCCAGCAGTGTCGTGACACTTGGTGGCTACACCTTC.

This chain connects TRBV5-4 to TRBJ2-3; 9 bases map to TRBD2. The CDR3 contains 15 residues. CDR1 SGHNT and CDR2 YYREEE come from the germline V gene (reference sequence). V trimming: 6 bases; J trimming: 1 base; junction bases outside the gene matches: 6. For the CDR3, the DNA is TGTGCCAGCACCCTTGGCGGGGGGGGCACAGATACGCAGTATTTT. Translating gives CASTLGGGGTDTQYF.

This clone was recorded only once. A read error is possible here, since a much larger clone lies one base away. This chain uses TRBV30 with TRBJ1-4; D remains ambiguous. Trimming removed 1 base at V and 4 bases at J, with 13 bases between. The CDR3 has 15 residues. Germline V gene data show CDR1 as GTSNPN and CDR2 as SVGIG (reference sequence). The CDR3 spells CAWSEIADLNEKLFF. The CDR3 region has the DNA TGTGCCTGGAGTGAGATCGCGGATCTTAATGAAAAACTGTTTTTT.

Note on this clone: Additional DNA sequences in this sample encode the identical CDR3. This chain uses TRBV4-3 with TRBJ2-1, with D possibly TRBD2 on 6 matching bases. The CDR3 has 16 residues. From germline, CDR1 is LGHNA and CDR2 YSLEER. V dropped 0 bases and J dropped 2 bases, with 11 bases sitting between them. CDR3 sequence: CASSQDAGGAYNEQFF. DNA of the CDR3: TGCGCCAGCAGCCAAGATGCCGGCGGGGCCTACAATGAGCAGTTCTTC.

This chain uses TRBV6-1 with TRBJ2-7, with D perhaps TRBD1 or TRBD2 (6 bases each). Germline CDR1 and CDR2: MNHNS and SASEGT. Trimming removed 6 bases from V and 5 bases from J, with 17 bases in between. The CDR3 runs to 14 residues. CDR3 loop: CASRGLGGRHEQYF. The CDR3 region has the DNA TGTGCCAGCAGGGGCCTTGGGGGGCGCCACGAGCAGTACTTC.

This clone was seen more than once but under ten times. Other DNA sequences in the sample encode the same CDR3. CDR3 DNA: TGTGCCAGCTCACCAGCCGGAAACACCATATATTTT. It encodes CASSPAGNTIYF. V and J are TRBV18 and TRBJ1-3; D is ambiguous. Trimming took off 2 bases at V and 4 bases at J, with 3 bases between the two ends. The CDR3 is 12 residues long. Germline assignment: CDR1 KGHSH and CDR2 LQKENI.

The chain combines TRBV4-3 with TRBJ2-7, with 11 positions matching TRBD2. Per germline, CDR1 LGHNA and CDR2 YSLEER. CDR3 length equals 16 residues. V lost 2 bases, J lost 2 bases, and 5 bases stayed unmatched. The CDR3 protein is CASSQSHSGRAYEQYF. In DNA form, the CDR3 reads TGCGCCAGCAGCCAATCTCATAGCGGGAGGGCCTACGAGCAGTACTTC.

This clone has only one observation. The chain joins TRBV4-3 to TRBJ2-1; the match to TRBD2 covers 9 bases. V trimming: 4 bases; J trimming: 8 bases; junction bases outside the gene matches: 6. Looked up from germline, CDR1 is LGHNA and CDR2 is YSLEER. The CDR3 spans 14 residues. CDR3: CASSPETSGHEQFF. The CDR3 region has the DNA TGCGCCAGCAGCCCGGAAACTAGCGGGCATGAGCAGTTCTTC.

This chain uses TRBV18 with TRBJ2-2; D not resolved. CDR3 length: 14 residues. Trimming removed 3 bases at V and 5 bases at J, with 10 bases between. Germline loops: CDR1 KGHSH, CDR2 LQKENI. CDR3 in amino acids: CASSPSGLTGELFF. The CDR3 DNA sequence: TGTGCCAGCTCACCCTCGGGCTTAACCGGGGAGCTGTTTTTT.

This clone was found once. CDR3 amino acids: CASGLVRGPGANYEQYF. CDR3 nucleotide sequence: TGTGCTAGTGGTTTGGTAAGGGGGCCGGGGGCGAACTACGAGCAGTACTTC. This chain uses TRBV12-5 with TRBJ2-7, with a tentative D call TRBD1 (7 bases). V shed 0 bases and J shed 3 bases, with 18 bases lying between them. Germline V CDR1 and CDR2: LGHNT, FRNRAP. There are 17 residues in the CDR3. Together with reference TRBV12-5 and TRBJ2-7, the CDR3 gives the full variable domain: DARVTQTPRHKVTEMGQEVTMRCQPILGHNTVFWYRQTMMQGLELLAYFRNRAPLDDSGMPKDRFSAEMPDATLATLKIQPSEPRDSAVYFCASGLVRGPGANYEQYFGPGTRLTVT.

The chain employs TRBV5-1 and TRBJ2-6, with TRBD1 identical over 7 bases. The ends lost 2 bases at V and 4 bases at J; junction bases unmatched: 6. This CDR3 has 16 residues. The germline CDR1 and CDR2 sequences are SGHRS and YFSETQ. The CDR3 loop reads CASSFLTGPGANVLTF. CDR3 DNA sequence: TGCGCCAGCAGCTTTCTGACAGGGCCCGGGGCCAACGTCCTGACTTTC.

V gene TRBV9 combines with J gene TRBJ2-1; 9 bases match TRBD1. The CDR3 has 16 residues. V lost 0 bases to trimming and J lost 8 bases; unmatched junction nucleotides: 9. Looked up from germline, CDR1 is SGDLS and CDR2 is YYNGEE. The CDR3 reads CASSVGDRAFGDEQFF. The CDR3 region has the DNA TGTGCCAGCAGCGTAGGGGACAGGGCATTTGGGGATGAGCAGTTCTTC.

The chain combines TRBV19 with TRBJ2-1, with 12 positions matching TRBD1. The CDR3 extends over 14 amino acids. CDR1 LNHDA and CDR2 SQIVND come from the germline V gene (reference sequence). The junction had 2 bases not matched to a gene; V was cut back by 4 bases and J by 7 bases. CDR3 bases: TGTGCCAGTAGTAGGGACAGGGGGCGGAATGAGCAGTTCTTC. Its protein is CASSRDRGRNEQFF.

The chain is built from TRBV2 and TRBJ1-1; weak D call: TRBD1 (6 bases). The CDR3 totals 14 residues. V was pared by 7 bases and J by 1 base, with 13 bases between. From germline, CDR1 is SNHLY and CDR2 FYNNEI. The CDR3 protein is CASNYRAQNTEAFF. Here the CDR3 DNA reads TGTGCCAGCAATTACAGGGCCCAGAACACTGAAGCTTTCTTT.